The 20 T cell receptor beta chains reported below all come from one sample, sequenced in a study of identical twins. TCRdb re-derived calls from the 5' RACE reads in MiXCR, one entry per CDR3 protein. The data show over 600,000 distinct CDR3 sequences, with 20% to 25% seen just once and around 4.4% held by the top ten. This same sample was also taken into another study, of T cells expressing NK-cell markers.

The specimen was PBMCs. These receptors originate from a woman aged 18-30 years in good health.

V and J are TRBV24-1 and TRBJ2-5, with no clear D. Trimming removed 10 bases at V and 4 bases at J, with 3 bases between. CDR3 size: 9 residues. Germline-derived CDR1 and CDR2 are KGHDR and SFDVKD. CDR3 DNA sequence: TGTGCCACGCCAGAGACCCAGTACTTC. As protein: CATPETQYF.

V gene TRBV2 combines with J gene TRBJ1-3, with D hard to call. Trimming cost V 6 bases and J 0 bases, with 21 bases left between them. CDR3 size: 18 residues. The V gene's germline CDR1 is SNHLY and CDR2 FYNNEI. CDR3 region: CASSDSTGSGTSGNTIYF. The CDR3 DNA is TGTGCCAGCAGCGATAGTACCGGGTCGGGCACCTCTGGAAACACCATATATTTT. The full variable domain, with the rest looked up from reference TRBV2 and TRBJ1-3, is EPEVTQTPSHQVTQMGQEVILRCVPISNHLYFYWYRQILGQKVEFLVSFYNNEISEKSEIFDDQFSVERPDGSNFTLKIRSTKLEDSAMYFCASSDSTGSGTSGNTIYFGEGSWLTVV.

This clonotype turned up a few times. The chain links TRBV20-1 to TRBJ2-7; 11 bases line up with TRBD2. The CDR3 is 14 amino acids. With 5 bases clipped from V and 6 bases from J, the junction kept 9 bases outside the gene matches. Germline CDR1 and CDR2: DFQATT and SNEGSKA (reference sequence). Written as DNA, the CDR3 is TGCAGTGCTCCGAATAGCGGGAGGGCCGTCGAGCAGTACTTC. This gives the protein CSAPNSGRAVEQYF.

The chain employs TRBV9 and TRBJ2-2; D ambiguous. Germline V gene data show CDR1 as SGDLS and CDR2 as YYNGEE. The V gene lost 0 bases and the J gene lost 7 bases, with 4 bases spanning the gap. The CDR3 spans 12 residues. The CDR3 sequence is CASSVEFGELFF. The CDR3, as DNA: TGTGCCAGCAGCGTAGAGTTCGGGGAGCTGTTTTTT.

The CDR3 DNA reads TGTGCCAGCAGTTATGCTCTTAGGGGCAACTATGGCTACACCTTC. Translated, it gives CASSYALRGNYGYTF. The V and J genes are TRBV12-3 or TRBV12-4 and TRBJ1-2; D might be TRBD1 (5 bases). Trimming shortened V by 4 bases and J by 2 bases, and 14 bases separated the two germline ends. This CDR3 region has 15 residues.

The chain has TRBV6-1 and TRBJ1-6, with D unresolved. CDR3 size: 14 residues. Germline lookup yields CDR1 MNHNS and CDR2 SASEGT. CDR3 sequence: CASAKGSYNSPLHF. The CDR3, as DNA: TGTGCTAGTGCGAAGGGCTCCTATAATTCACCCCTCCACTTT.

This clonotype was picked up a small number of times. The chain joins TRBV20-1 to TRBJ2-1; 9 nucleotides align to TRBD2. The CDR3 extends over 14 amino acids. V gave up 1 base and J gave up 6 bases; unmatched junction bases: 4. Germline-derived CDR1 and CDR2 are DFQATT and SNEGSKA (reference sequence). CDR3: CSARVAGGFNEQFF. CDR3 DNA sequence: TGCAGTGCTAGAGTTGCGGGAGGGTTCAATGAGCAGTTCTTC.

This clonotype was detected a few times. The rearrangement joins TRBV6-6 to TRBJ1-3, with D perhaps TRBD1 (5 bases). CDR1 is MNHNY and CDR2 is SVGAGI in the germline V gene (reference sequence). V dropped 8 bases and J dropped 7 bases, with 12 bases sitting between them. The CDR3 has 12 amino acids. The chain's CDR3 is CASSDRGNTIYF. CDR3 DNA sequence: TGTGCCAGCTCCGACCGGGGGAACACCATATATTTT.

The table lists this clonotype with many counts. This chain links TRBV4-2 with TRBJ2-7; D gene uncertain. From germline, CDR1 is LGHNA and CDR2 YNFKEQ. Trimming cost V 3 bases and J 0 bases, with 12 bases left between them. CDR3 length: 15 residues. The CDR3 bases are TGTGCCAGCAGCCAGCTAGGAACGAGCTCCTACGAGCAGTACTTC. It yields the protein CASSQLGTSSYEQYF.

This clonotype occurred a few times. In nucleotides, the CDR3 is TGTGCCAGCAGTTACAGGGCCTTCAGCTCCTACAATGAGCAGTTCTTC. Its translation is CASSYRAFSSYNEQFF. The chain is built from TRBV6-5 and TRBJ2-1; D call uncertain. The CDR3 is 16 residues long. Looked up from germline, CDR1 is MNHEY and CDR2 is SVGAGI. Trimming stripped 2 bases from V and 0 bases from J, with 11 bases between.

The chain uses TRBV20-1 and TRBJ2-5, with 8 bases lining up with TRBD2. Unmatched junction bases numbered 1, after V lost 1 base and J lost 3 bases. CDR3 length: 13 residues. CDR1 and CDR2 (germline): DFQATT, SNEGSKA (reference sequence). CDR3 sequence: CSARVLAEETQYF. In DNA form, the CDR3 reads TGCAGTGCTAGAGTACTAGCGGAAGAGACCCAGTACTTC.

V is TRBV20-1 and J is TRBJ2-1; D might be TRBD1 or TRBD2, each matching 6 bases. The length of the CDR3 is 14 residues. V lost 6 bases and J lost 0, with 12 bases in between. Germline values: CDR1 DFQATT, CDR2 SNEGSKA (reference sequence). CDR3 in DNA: TGCAGTGCGCGGGACACCCGCTCCTACAATGAGCAGTTCTTC. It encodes CSARDTRSYNEQFF.

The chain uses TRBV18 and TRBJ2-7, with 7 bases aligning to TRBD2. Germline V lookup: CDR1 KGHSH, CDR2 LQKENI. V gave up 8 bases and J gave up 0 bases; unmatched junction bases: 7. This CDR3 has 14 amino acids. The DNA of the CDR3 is TGTGCCAGCAAACGGGAGGCCAACTCCTACGAGCAGTACTTC. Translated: CASKREANSYEQYF.

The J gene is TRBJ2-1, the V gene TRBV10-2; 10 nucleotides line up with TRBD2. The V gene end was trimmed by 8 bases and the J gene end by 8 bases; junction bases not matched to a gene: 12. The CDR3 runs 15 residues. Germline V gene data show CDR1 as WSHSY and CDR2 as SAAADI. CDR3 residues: CASAVASGSLYEQFF. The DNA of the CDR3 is TGCGCCAGCGCTGTAGCTAGCGGGAGTCTCTATGAGCAGTTCTTC.

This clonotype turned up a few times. The CDR3 protein is CSARSGAFYEQYF. CDR3 nucleotide sequence: TGCAGTGCTAGATCAGGTGCTTTTTACGAGCAGTACTTC. This rearrangement joins TRBV20-1 to TRBJ2-7; D uncertain. The germline V gene has CDR1 DFQATT and CDR2 SNEGSKA (reference sequence). The CDR3 consists of 13 residues. Trimming took off 2 bases at V and 4 bases at J, with 12 bases between the two ends.

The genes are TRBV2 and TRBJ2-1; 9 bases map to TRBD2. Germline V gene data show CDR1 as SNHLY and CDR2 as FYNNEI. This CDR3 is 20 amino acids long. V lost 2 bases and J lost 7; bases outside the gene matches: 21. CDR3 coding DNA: TGTGCCAGCAGTGAATGGGGGCTAGCGGGGCCAGACGCGACGCTTAATGAGCAGTTCTTC. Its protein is CASSEWGLAGPDATLNEQFF. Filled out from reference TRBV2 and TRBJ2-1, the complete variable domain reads EPEVTQTPSHQVTQMGQEVILRCVPISNHLYFYWYRQILGQKVEFLVSFYNNEISEKSEIFDDQFSVERPDGSNFTLKIRSTKLEDSAMYFCASSEWGLAGPDATLNEQFFGPGTRLTVL.

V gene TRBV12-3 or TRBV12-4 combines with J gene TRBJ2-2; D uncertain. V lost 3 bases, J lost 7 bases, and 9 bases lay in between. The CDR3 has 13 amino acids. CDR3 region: CASSFTTNGELFF. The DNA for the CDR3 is TGTGCCAGCAGTTTCACGACAAACGGGGAGCTGTTTTTT.

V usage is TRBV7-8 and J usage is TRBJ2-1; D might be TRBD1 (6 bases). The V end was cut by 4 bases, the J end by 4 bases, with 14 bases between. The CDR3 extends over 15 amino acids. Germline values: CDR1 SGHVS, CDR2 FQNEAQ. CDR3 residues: CASSYAGTPYNEQFF. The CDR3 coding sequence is TGTGCCAGCAGCTATGCCGGGACACCTTACAATGAGCAGTTCTTC.

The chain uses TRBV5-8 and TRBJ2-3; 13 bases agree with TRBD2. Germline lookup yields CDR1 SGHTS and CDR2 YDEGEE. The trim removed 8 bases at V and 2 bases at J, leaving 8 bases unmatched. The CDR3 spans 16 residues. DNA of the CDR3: TGTGCCAGGAGCCCTGGACTAGCGGGAGTCACAGATACGCAGTATTTT. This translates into CARSPGLAGVTDTQYF.

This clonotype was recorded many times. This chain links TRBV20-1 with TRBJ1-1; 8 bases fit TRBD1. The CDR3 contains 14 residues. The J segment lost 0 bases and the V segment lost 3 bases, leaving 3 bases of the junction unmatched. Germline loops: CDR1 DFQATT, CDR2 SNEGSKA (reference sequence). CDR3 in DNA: TGCAGTGCTAGCAGGGGGCCTATGAACACTGAAGCTTTCTTT. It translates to CSASRGPMNTEAFF.